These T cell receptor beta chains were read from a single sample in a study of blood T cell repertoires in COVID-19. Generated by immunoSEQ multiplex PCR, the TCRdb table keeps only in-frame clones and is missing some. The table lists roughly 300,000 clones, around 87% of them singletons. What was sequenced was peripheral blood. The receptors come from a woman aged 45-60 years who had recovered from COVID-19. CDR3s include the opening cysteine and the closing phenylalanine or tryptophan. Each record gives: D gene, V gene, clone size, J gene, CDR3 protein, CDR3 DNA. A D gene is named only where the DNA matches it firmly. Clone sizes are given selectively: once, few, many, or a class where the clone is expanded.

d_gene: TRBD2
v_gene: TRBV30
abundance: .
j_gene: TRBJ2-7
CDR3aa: CAWSSGGAYLEQYF
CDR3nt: TGTGCCTGGAGTAGCGGGGGGGCTTATCTCGAGCAGTACTTC

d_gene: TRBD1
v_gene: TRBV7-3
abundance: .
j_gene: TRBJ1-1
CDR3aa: CASSLVGTGLLAEAFF
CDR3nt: TGTGCCAGCAGCTTAGTCGGGACAGGACTTTTAGCTGAAGCTTTCTTT

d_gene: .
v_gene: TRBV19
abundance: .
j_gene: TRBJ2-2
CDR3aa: CASSPGPGRGELFF
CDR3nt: TGTGCCAGTAGTCCCGGACCGGGAAGGGGGGAGCTGTTTTTT

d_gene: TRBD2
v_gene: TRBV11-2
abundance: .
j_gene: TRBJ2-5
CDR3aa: CASSSPGGAGAQETQYF
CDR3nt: TGTGCCAGCAGCTCTCCAGGCGGAGCGGGGGCCCAAGAGACCCAGTACTTC

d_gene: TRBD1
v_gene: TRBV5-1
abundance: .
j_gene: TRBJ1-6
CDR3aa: CASSLGDRVASPLHF
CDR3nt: TGCGCCAGCAGCTTGGGGGACAGGGTGGCTTCACCCCTCCACTTT

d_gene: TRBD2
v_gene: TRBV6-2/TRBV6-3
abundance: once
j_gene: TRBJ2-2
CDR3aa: CASSYRGRLAGYRVGELFF
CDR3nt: TGTGCCAGCAGTTACCGCGGTAGACTAGCGGGGTACAGAGTCGGGGAGCTGTTTTTT

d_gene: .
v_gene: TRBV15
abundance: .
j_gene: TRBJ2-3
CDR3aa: CATSRDFRPVRGDTQYF
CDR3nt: TGTGCCACCAGCAGAGACTTCCGCCCAGTCAGGGGAGATACGCAGTATTTT

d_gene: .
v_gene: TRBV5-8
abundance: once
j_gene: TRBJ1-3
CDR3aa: CASSLIGDLSGNTIYF
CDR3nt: TGTGCCAGCAGCTTAATAGGGGATCTCAGTGGAAACACCATATATTTT

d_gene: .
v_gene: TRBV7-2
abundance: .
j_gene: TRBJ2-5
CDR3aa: CASSLLGGLASVGTQYF
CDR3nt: TGTGCCAGCAGCTTACTGGGGGGGCTCGCCTCTGTTGGGACCCAGTACTTC

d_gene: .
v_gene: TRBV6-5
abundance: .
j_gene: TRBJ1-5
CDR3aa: CASSYMSSNSNQPQHF
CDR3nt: TGTGCCAGCAGTTACATGAGTTCTAATAGCAATCAGCCCCAGCATTTT

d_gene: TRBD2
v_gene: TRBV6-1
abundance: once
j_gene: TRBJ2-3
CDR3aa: CASSETLAGGNTDTQYF
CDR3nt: TGTGCCAGCAGTGAGACTTTAGCGGGAGGGAACACAGATACGCAGTATTTT

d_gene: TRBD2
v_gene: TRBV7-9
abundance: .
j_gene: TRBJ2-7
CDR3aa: CASSHPTSGRVVYEQYF
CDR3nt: TGTGCCAGCAGCCATCCGACTAGCGGTCGGGTCGTATACGAGCAGTACTTC

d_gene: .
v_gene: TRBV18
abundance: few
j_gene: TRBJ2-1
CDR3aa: CASSPPDTPYNEQFF
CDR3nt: TGTGCCAGCTCACCCCCGGACACCCCCTACAATGAGCAGTTCTTC

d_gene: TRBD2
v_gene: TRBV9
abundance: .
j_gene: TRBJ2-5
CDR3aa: CASSVAGGPSETQYF
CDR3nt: TGTGCCAGCAGCGTAGCGGGAGGGCCGTCAGAGACCCAGTACTTC

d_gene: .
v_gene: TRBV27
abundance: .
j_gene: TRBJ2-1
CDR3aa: CASTLGASSYNEQFF
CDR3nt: TGTGCCAGCACCCTGGGGGCTAGCTCCTACAATGAGCAGTTCTTC

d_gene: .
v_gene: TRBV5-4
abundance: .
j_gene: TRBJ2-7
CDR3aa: CASSLVGRGPYEQYF
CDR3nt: TGTGCCAGCAGCTTGGTTGGTAGAGGGCCCTACGAGCAGTACTTC

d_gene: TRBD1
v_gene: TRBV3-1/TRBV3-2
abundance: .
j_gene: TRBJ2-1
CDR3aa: CASSQTGTGRTKQFF
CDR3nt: TGTGCCAGCAGCCAGACCGGGACAGGACGTACTAAGCAGTTCTTC

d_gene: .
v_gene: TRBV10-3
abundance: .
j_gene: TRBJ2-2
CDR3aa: CATTVNTGELFF
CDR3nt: TGTGCCACGACAGTGAACACCGGGGAGCTGTTTTTT

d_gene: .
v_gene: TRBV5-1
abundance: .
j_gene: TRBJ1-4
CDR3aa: CASSRGTGNEKLFF
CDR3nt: TGCGCCAGCAGCCGCGGGACGGGTAATGAAAAACTGTTTTTT

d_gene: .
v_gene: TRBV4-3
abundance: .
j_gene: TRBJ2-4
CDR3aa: CASSQDRTAKNIQYF
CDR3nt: TGCGCCAGCAGCCAAGATCGAACAGCAAAAAACATTCAGTACTTC

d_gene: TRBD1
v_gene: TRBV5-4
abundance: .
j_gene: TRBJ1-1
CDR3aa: CASSLNQGGTEAFF
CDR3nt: TGTGCCAGCAGCTTGAATCAGGGGGGCACTGAAGCTTTCTTT

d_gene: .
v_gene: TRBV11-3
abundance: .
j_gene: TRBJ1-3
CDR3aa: CASSLDGSSGNTIYF
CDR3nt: TGTGCCAGCAGCTTAGATGGGAGCTCTGGAAACACCATATATTTT

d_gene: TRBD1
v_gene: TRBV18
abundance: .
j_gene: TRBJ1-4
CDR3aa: CASSPAGGNEKLFF
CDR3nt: TGTGCCAGCTCACCGGCAGGGGGCAATGAAAAACTGTTTTTT

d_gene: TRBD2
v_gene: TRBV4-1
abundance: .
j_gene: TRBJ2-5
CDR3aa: CASSRYGTNQETQYF
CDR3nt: TGCGCCAGCAGCCGTTATGGGACTAATCAAGAGACCCAGTACTTC

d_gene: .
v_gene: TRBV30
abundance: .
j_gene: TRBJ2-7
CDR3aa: CAWSRGSYEQYF
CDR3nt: TGTGCCTGGAGTAGGGGGTCCTACGAGCAGTACTTC

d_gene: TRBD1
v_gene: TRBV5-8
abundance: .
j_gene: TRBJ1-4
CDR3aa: CASSLLTGGGKLFF
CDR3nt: TGTGCCAGCAGCCTACTGACAGGGGGAGGAAAACTGTTTTTT

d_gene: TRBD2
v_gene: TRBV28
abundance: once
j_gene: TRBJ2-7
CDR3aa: CASRTSGSPTYEQYF
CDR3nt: TGTGCCAGCCGGACTAGCGGGAGTCCGACCTACGAGCAGTACTTC